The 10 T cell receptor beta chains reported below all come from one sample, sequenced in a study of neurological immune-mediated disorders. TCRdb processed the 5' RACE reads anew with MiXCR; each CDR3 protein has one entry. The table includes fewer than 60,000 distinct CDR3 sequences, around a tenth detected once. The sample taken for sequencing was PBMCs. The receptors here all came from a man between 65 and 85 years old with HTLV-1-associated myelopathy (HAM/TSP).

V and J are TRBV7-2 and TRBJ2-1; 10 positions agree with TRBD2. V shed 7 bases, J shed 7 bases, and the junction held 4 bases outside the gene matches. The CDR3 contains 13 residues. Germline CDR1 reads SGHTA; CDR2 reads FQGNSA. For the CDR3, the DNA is TGTGCCAGCACCCTAGCGGGAGTGAATGAGCAGTTCTTC. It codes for CASTLAGVNEQFF.

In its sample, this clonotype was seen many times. CDR3 DNA: TGTGCCAGCAGCCCTGGACTAGGTGCAGAGACCCAGTACTTC. Translated: CASSPGLGAETQYF. The chain has TRBV7-9 and TRBJ2-5; 7 bases agree with TRBD2. This CDR3 region has 14 residues. V shed 5 bases, J shed 4 bases, and the junction held 7 bases outside the gene matches. The germline CDR1 and CDR2 sequences are SEHNR and FQNEAQ (reference sequence).

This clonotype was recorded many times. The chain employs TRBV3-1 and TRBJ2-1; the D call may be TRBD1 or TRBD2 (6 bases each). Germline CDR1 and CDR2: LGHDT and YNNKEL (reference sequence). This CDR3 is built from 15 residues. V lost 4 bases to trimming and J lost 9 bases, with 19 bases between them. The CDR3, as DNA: TGTGCCAGCAGCCCTCCAAGGGGGGAAAACAGTGAGCAGTTCTTC. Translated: CASSPPRGENSEQFF.

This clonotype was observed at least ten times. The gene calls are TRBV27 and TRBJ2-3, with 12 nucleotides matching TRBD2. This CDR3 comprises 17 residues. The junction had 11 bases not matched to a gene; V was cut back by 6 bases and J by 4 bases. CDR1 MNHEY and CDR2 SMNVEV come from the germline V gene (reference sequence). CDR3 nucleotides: TGTGCCAGCAGCTCGACTAGCGGGAGAATCGGTGCAGATACGCAGTATTTT. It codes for CASSSTSGRIGADTQYF.

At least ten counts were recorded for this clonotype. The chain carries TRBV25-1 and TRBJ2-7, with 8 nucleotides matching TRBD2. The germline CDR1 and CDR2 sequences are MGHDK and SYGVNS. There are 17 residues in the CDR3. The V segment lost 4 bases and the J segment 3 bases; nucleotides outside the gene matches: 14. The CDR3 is CASSGGYTSGGYYEQYF. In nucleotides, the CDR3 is TGTGCCAGCAGTGGGGGATATACTAGCGGTGGTTACTACGAGCAGTACTTC.

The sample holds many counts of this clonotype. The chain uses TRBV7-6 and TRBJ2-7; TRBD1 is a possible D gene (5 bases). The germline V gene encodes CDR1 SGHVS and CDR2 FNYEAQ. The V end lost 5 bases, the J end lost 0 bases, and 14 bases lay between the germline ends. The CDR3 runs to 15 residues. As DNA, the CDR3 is TGTGCCAGCAGCCCAGTGCAGGGTATCTCCTACGAGCAGTACTTC. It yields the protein CASSPVQGISYEQYF.

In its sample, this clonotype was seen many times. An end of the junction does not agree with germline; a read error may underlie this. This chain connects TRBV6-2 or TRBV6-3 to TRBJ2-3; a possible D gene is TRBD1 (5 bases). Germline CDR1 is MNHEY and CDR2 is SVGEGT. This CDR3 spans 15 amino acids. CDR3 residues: CASSWQGHSTDTQYF. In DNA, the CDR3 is TGTGCCAGCAGCTGGCAGGGTCATAGCACAGATACGCAGTATTTC.

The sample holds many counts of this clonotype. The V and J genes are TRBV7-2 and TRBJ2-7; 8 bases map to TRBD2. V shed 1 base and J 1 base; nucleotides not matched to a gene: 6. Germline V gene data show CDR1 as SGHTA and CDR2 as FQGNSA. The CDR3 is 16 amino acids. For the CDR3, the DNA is TGTGCCAGCAGCTTAGGGCGCACTAGCGGATCCTACGAGCAGTACTTC. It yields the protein CASSLGRTSGSYEQYF.

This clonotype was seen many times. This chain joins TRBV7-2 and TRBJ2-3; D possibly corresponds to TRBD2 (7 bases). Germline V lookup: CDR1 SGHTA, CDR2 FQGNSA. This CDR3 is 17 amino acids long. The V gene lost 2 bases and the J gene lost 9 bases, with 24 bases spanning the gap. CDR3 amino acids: CASSLSLGGHLGGTQYF. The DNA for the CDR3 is TGTGCCAGCAGCTTATCGCTCGGGGGGCACCTCGGGGGGACGCAGTATTTT. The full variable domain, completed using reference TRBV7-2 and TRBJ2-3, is GAGVSQSPSNKVTEKGKDVELRCDPISGHTALYWYRQSLGQGLEFLIYFQGNSAPDKSGLPSDRFSAERTGGSVSTLTIQRTQQEDSAVYLCASSLSLGGHLGGTQYFGPGTRLTVL.

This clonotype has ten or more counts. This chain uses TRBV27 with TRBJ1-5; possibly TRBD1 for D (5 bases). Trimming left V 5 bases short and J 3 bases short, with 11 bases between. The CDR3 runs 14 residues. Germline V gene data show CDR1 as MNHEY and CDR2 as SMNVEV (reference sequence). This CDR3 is CASSVGQINQPQHF. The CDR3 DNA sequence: TGTGCCAGCAGTGTGGGGCAGATCAATCAGCCCCAGCATTTT.